This entry is about one TCR beta chain. This specimen belongs to a study of OX40 agonist ivuxolimab in advanced cancers. Clones were sequenced by immunoSEQ multiplex PCR, and TCRdb holds only the in-frame ones, with some missing. The data contain about 68,000 clones, 91% of them singletons. Per germline, CDR1 MGHDK and CDR2 SYGVNS. Unmatched junction bases numbered 1, after V lost 3 bases and J lost 0 bases. This CDR3 is 15 amino acids long. The chain recombines TRBV25-1 with TRBJ2-1; 8 nucleotides match TRBD2. This sequence was found in an adult with an advanced solid tumor such as melanoma, head and neck, liver or kidney cancer. The source was CD4+ or CD8+ T cells sorted from blood, collected in a trial of the OX40 agonist ivuxolimab. The CDR3 sequence: CASSERGASYNEQFF. The CDR3 region has the DNA TGTGCCAGCAGTGAGCGGGGGGCCTCCTACAATGAGCAGTTCTTC.